Listed below are T cell receptor beta chains from one sample, sequenced in a study of T cells after yellow fever vaccination. MiXCR, applied by TCRdb to the 5' RACE reads, yields one record per CDR3 protein. This sample has more than 20,000 distinct CDR3 sequences, with 5.5% found just once. Sequenced material: PBMCs, either bulk or a sorted T-cell subset (CD4+, CD8+, memory, or dextramer-sorted; not recorded which), taken 15 days after the yellow fever booster vaccination. The receptor source for this set is a man aged 30-40 years who received the YFV17D yellow fever vaccine. Each CDR3 is given without its conserved first and last residue. Some rows have no size entry. The others give once, few or many, or a class for an expanded clone.

>TRBV5-4|many|TRBJ2-7
ASSDQTGAKEQY
>TRBV10-1|many|TRBJ2-1
ASRPGLAGGYNEQF
>TRBV5-1|many|TRBJ1-5
ASSLDVGPSLKH
>TRBV7-7|many|TRBJ2-2
ASSATGTGLTGELF
>TRBV6-1|many|TRBJ1-2
ASSSNRDPNYGYT
>TRBV9|many|TRBJ1-5
ASSVGGVDQPQH
>TRBV12-3/TRBV12-4|many|TRBJ1-1
ASSLDLGHQNTEAF
>TRBV7-9|many|TRBJ2-4
ASSPQRVMGKNIQY
>TRBV20-1|many|TRBJ2-1
SARVASGRSEQF
>TRBV28|many|TRBJ2-1
ASSFYNEQF
>TRBV28|many|TRBJ1-2
ASSGGQGPYGYT
>TRBV20-1|many|TRBJ2-3
SPYSPLSTDTQY
>TRBV5-1|many|TRBJ2-7
ASSLEGEQY
>TRBV12-3/TRBV12-4|many|TRBJ2-7
ASRTSGSPYEQY
>TRBV18|many|TRBJ2-6
ASSPSGANVLT
>TRBV5-1|many|TRBJ1-5
ASSFTGGQPQH
>TRBV25-1|many|TRBJ2-7
ASSLEGKGEGEQY
>TRBV6-5|many|TRBJ2-6
ASRTDYSGANVLT
>TRBV28|.|TRBJ2-7
ASAQGAREQY
>TRBV29-1|many|TRBJ2-7
SVGVSQGYEQY
>TRBV12-3/TRBV12-4|many|TRBJ1-1
ASRIQGLLSEAF
>TRBV7-2|many|TRBJ2-5
ASNRGGAETQY
>TRBV20-1|many|TRBJ2-3
SARMAGGEAGTDTQY
>TRBV27|many|TRBJ2-7
ASSLYGEGLYEQY
>TRBV7-2|many|TRBJ2-1
ASSLVVGSSYNEQF
>TRBV24-1|many|TRBJ2-1
ATRGSGEQF
>TRBV11-2|many|TRBJ1-1
ASSYSGEAF
>TRBV19|many|TRBJ2-1
ASRLAGYNEQF
>TRBV6-4|many|TRBJ2-1
ASSDGTSGSEQF
>TRBV7-9|many|TRBJ1-1
ASSSIRGDSTEAF
>TRBV7-3|many|TRBJ2-5
ASSLKAGPEETQY